This paragraph reports one T cell receptor (beta chain). Methods used by the authors: The authors estimated nucleated cell counts from reference gene primer amplification. Assay: immunoSEQ multiplex PCR; the TCRdb copy retains only in-frame clones and omits some. V and J calls and clone size are given by that table; D and trimming were obtained from the DNA. The sample holds around 120,000 clones; 90% are singletons and the top ten take around 4.1%. This sample is part of a study of blood T cell repertoires in COVID-19. Study background: From the United States, Italy and Spain came samples of acute and convalescent COVID-19. PBMCs, B-cell-depleted T cells, or T cells were the source of the cDNA or gDNA that made up the material.

The CDR3 totals 15 residues. J lost 3 bases, V lost 9 bases, and 9 bases had no gene match. Germline V gives CDR1 SNHLY, CDR2 FYNNEI. The origin of this receptor is a woman aged 55 to 70 with COVID-19, enrolled during active disease. V is TRBV2 and J is TRBJ1-4, with 8 bases aligning to TRBD1. Material for sequencing was peripheral blood. CDR3: CASVNQGAPNEKLFF. The CDR3, as DNA: TGTGCCAGTGTAAACCAGGGGGCGCCTAATGAAAAACTGTTTTTT.